Shown below are 31 T cell receptor beta chains from a single sample sequenced in a study of shared clonotypes between healthy human individuals. Naive CD8 isolation took CD45RO-negative cells positively selected for CCR7 and excluded terminally differentiated effector memory CD45RA+ cells. Here immunoSEQ multiplex PCR was the method, and the copy in TCRdb shows in-frame clones only, minus some. Among roughly 2,000,000 clones listed, just under 95% were seen once. The sample consisted of naive CD8+ T cells from PBMCs. The receptors were sampled from a man in his late teens or twenties in good health. Some clones in this sample may be carry-over from other donors' samples.

The table lists this clone with a few counts. The gene calls are TRBV27 and TRBJ2-7; 8 bases map to TRBD1. J gave up 1 base and V 1 base, and 6 bases lay outside the gene matches. Germline loops: CDR1 MNHEY, CDR2 SMNVEV (reference sequence). This CDR3 has 16 amino acids. In nucleotides, the CDR3 is TGTGCCAGCAGTTTATTCCCGGACAGGGCTTCCTACGAGCAGTACTTC. Its protein is CASSLFPDRASYEQYF.

The rearrangement uses TRBV9 and TRBJ2-3; tentatively, D is TRBD1 (6 bases). Germline V gene lookup returns CDR1 SGDLS and CDR2 YYNGEE. The CDR3 totals 13 residues. With 7 bases removed from V and 2 bases from J, the gap between germline ends came to 11 bases. CDR3 in DNA: TGTGCCAGCGGGGACACAATCACAGATACGCAGTATTTT. This gives the protein CASGDTITDTQYF. Based on the CDR3 plus reference TRBV9 and TRBJ2-3, the full variable domain is DSGVTQTPKHLITATGQRVTLRCSPRSGDLSVYWYQQSLDQGLQFLIQYYNGEERAKGNILERFSAQQFPDLHSELNLSSLELGDSALYFCASGDTITDTQYFGPGTRLTVL.

This clone has only one observation. The chain recombines TRBV11-2 with TRBJ2-7; 8 positions match TRBD1. The CDR3 has 15 residues. The germline gives CDR1 SGHAT, CDR2 FQNNGV. V trimming: 5 bases; J trimming: 1 base; junction bases outside the gene matches: 7. CDR3 nucleotide sequence: TGTGCCAGCAGCGTCCGGACAGGGAGATCCTACGAGCAGTACTTC. Its protein product is CASSVRTGRSYEQYF.

This chain uses TRBV30 with TRBJ1-5; D is unresolved. V was cut by 0 bases and J by 0 bases, with 21 bases left in between. The CDR3 length is 19 residues. The germline gives CDR1 GTSNPN, CDR2 SVGIG (reference sequence). CDR3 region: CAWSVPSGPEFHSNQPQHF. The CDR3 DNA follows: TGTGCCTGGAGTGTACCCTCGGGTCCAGAATTCCATAGCAATCAGCCCCAGCATTTT.

This clone was seen only a few times. The chain combines TRBV19 with TRBJ2-7; either TRBD1 or TRBD2 may supply D (5 bases each). The germline V gene has CDR1 LNHDA and CDR2 SQIVND (reference sequence). V was cut by 3 bases and J by 7 bases, with 10 bases left in between. CDR3 size: 12 residues. This CDR3 is CASSIQGGEQYF. The CDR3 bases are TGTGCCAGTAGTATTCAGGGCGGGGAGCAGTACTTC.

A word on this clone: Different DNA sequences within this sample yield the same CDR3. The genes are TRBV7-9 and TRBJ2-7; no definite D call. CDR3 size: 13 residues. The germline V gene has CDR1 SEHNR and CDR2 FQNEAQ (reference sequence). V lost 5 bases and J 4 bases, leaving 12 bases between the germline ends. The CDR3 protein is CASSPADGYEQYF. As DNA, the CDR3 is TGTGCCAGCAGCCCTGCCGACGGTTACGAGCAGTACTTC.

In regard to this clone: The identical CDR3 is also encoded by other nucleotide sequences in the sample. The chain combines TRBV28 with TRBJ2-7; D not certain. The V end lost 5 bases, the J end lost 2 bases, and 7 bases lay between the germline ends. Germline V gene data show CDR1 as MDHEN and CDR2 as SYDVKM. This CDR3 is built from 12 residues. CDR3 nucleotides: TGTGCCAGCAGTCTTAACGCCTACGAGCAGTACTTC. This sequence encodes CASSLNAYEQYF.

This clone was seen once. Other DNA sequences from this sample encode an identical CDR3 as well. The chain recombines TRBV2 with TRBJ2-2; D is perhaps TRBD2 (5 bases). With 2 bases removed from V and 0 bases from J, the gap between germline ends came to 7 bases. The CDR3 is made up of 15 amino acids. Germline V lookup: CDR1 SNHLY, CDR2 FYNNEI. The CDR3 DNA is TGTGCCAGCAGTGAATGGCGGGCGAACACCGGGGAGCTGTTTTTT. Its translation: CASSEWRANTGELFF.

This clone showed up just once. The junction and the germline gene differ at one end; a read error may be behind it. The rearrangement uses TRBV19 and TRBJ1-1, with unresolved D. Germline V gives CDR1 LNHDA, CDR2 SQIVND (reference sequence). The CDR3 length is 14 residues. The CDR3: CASNSWLLNTEAFF. The CDR3 nucleotides are TGTGCAAGTAATTCATGGCTCTTGAACACTGAAGCTTTCTTT.

The rearrangement uses TRBV9 and TRBJ1-2; possible D gene TRBD1, 5 bases. Trimming removed 0 bases at V and 8 bases at J, with 14 bases between. Germline V gives CDR1 SGDLS, CDR2 YYNGEE. The CDR3 covers 14 residues. For the CDR3, the DNA is TGTGCCAGCAGCGTAGACGCCGGGGGAGGAGGCTACACCTTC. This sequence encodes CASSVDAGGGGYTF.

The V call is TRBV27, the J call TRBJ2-6; D uncertain. Germline CDR1 reads MNHEY; CDR2 reads SMNVEV (reference sequence). Trimming stripped 3 bases from V and 0 bases from J, with 12 bases between. This CDR3 comprises 17 residues. CDR3 loop: CASSFEPPVSGANVLTF. The CDR3 DNA is TGTGCCAGCAGTTTCGAGCCGCCGGTCTCTGGGGCCAACGTCCTGACTTTC.

This chain uses TRBV9 with TRBJ2-7, with 8 bases lining up with TRBD2. Trimming at V came to 0 bases and at J to 3 bases, leaving 8 bases not matched to a gene. The CDR3 is 16 residues long. Germline V CDR1 and CDR2: SGDLS, YYNGEE. CDR3 protein: CASSVGSAGVFYEQYF. The CDR3 coding sequence is TGTGCCAGCAGCGTAGGCTCAGCGGGAGTTTTCTACGAGCAGTACTTC.

The chain uses TRBV29-1 and TRBJ2-1; the D gene is possibly TRBD2 (5 bases). The V end was cut by 7 bases, the J end by 3 bases, with 16 bases between. Per germline, CDR1 SQVTM and CDR2 ANQGSEA. The CDR3 length is 14 residues. The CDR3 region has the DNA TGCAGCGCCGAAGAGAGGGTCGGCTACAATGAGCAGTTCTTC. Protein sequence: CSAEERVGYNEQFF.

The chain has TRBV27 and TRBJ1-2, with 11 positions matching TRBD1. The germline V gene has CDR1 MNHEY and CDR2 SMNVEV (reference sequence). Germline trimming cut 4 bases from V and 6 bases from J; bases unmatched to any gene: 4. CDR3 length: 14 amino acids. The CDR3: CASSSGQGAHGYTF. The CDR3 coding sequence is TGTGCCAGCAGTTCAGGACAGGGGGCGCATGGCTACACCTTC.

This clone was seen only once. This chain joins TRBV7-9 and TRBJ1-1; TRBD1 might be the D (5 bases). Germline CDR1 and CDR2: SEHNR and FQNEAQ (reference sequence). V shed 4 bases and J shed 1 base, with 13 bases lying between them. The CDR3 length is 15 residues. The CDR3 coding sequence is TGTGCCAGCAGCTGGGGGAGGCAGCCGAACACTGAAGCTTTCTTT. It specifies CASSWGRQPNTEAFF.

The chain combines TRBV25-1 with TRBJ2-5, with 8 bases identical to TRBD2. Germline V CDR1 and CDR2: MGHDK, SYGVNS. This CDR3 is built from 13 residues. Trimming took 10 bases from V and 5 from J; bases not matched to a gene: 9. The CDR3 reads CAILPGGSETQYF. The CDR3 nucleotides read TGTGCCATCCTGCCGGGGGGGAGTGAGACCCAGTACTTC.

The CDR3 loop is CAWSVPLSRPSYNEQFF. CDR3 coding DNA: TGTGCCTGGAGTGTCCCCTTGTCTCGCCCTTCTTACAATGAGCAGTTCTTC. The J gene is TRBJ2-1, the V gene TRBV30; D ambiguous. The germline V gene has CDR1 GTSNPN and CDR2 SVGIG (reference sequence). The V gene lost 0 bases and the J gene lost 4 bases, with 19 bases spanning the gap. This CDR3 comprises 17 residues.

Written as DNA, the CDR3 is TGTGCCAGCAGTGACTCGATCAGGACCGGGGAGCTGTTTTTT. Residues: CASSDSIRTGELFF. V and J are TRBV6-4 and TRBJ2-2; D not resolved. The CDR3 covers 14 residues. The ends were cut back, 0 bases at V and 5 bases at J, with 7 bases in the middle. Germline CDR1 MRHNA, CDR2 SNTAGT.

V is TRBV10-2 and J is TRBJ1-5; D is unclear. The CDR3 has 16 residues. From germline, CDR1 is WSHSY and CDR2 SAAADI. Trimming pared 0 bases from V and 8 bases from J, leaving 17 bases between. This CDR3 reads CASSESGSGPRKPQHF. The CDR3 DNA sequence: TGCGCCAGCAGTGAGTCAGGGTCCGGGCCCCGAAAGCCCCAGCATTTT.

As concerns this clone: The sample contains more than one DNA sequence encoding this CDR3. The chain's CDR3 is CASSLEGSYEQYF. CDR3 sequence (DNA): TGTGCCAGCAGTTTAGAGGGGTCCTACGAGCAGTACTTC. The genes are TRBV28 and TRBJ2-7; D is perhaps TRBD1 or TRBD2 (5 bases each). The CDR3 is made up of 13 amino acids. From germline, CDR1 is MDHEN and CDR2 SYDVKM. The ends were cut back, 2 bases at V and 1 base at J, with 6 bases in the middle. Variable domain in full (rest from reference TRBV28 and TRBJ2-7): DVKVTQSSRYLVKRTGEKVFLECVQDMDHENMFWYRQDPGLGLRLIYFSYDVKMKEKGDIPEGYSVSREKKERFSLILESASTNQTSMYLCASSLEGSYEQYFGPGTRLTVT.

This rearrangement joins TRBV10-3 to TRBJ2-7; the match to TRBD2 covers 11 bases. Losses at the gene ends were 6 bases for V and 7 bases for J; bases not matched to a gene: 8. Germline V lookup: CDR1 ENHRY, CDR2 SYGVKD. This CDR3 comprises 14 residues. The CDR3 here is CAISGTSGVREQYF. CDR3 nucleotides: TGTGCCATCAGCGGGACTAGCGGAGTCCGGGAGCAGTACTTC.

This rearrangement joins TRBV29-1 to TRBJ2-3; the D gene is possibly TRBD2 (7 bases). The CDR3 loop spans 12 amino acids. The germline V and J ends were trimmed by 4 bases and 6 bases, with 11 bases remaining between them. Looked up from germline, CDR1 is SQVTM and CDR2 is ANQGSEA. The CDR3 is CSVVGGPDTQYF. The CDR3 DNA reads TGCAGCGTTGTGGGGGGGCCGGATACGCAGTATTTT.

The V call is TRBV7-2, the J call TRBJ2-2; D uncertain. The CDR3 is 15 residues long. Germline CDR1 reads SGHTA; CDR2 reads FQGNSA. Trimming pared 3 bases from V and 4 bases from J, leaving 12 bases between. Here the CDR3 DNA reads TGTGCCAGCAGCTTTGAGCCCGCTGGCACCGGGGAGCTGTTTTTT. Translation: CASSFEPAGTGELFF.

The chain carries TRBV6-4 and TRBJ2-4; 8 nucleotides line up with TRBD2. V gave up 0 bases and J gave up 9 bases; unmatched junction bases: 4. The germline CDR1 and CDR2 sequences are MRHNA and SNTAGT. The CDR3 consists of 14 residues. This CDR3 is CASSDSRLAGIQYF. As DNA, the CDR3 is TGTGCCAGCAGTGACTCGAGGCTAGCGGGCATTCAGTACTTC.

J is TRBJ1-5 and V is TRBV6-1; 9 nucleotides match TRBD1. V was pared by 4 bases and J by 7 bases, with 11 bases of the junction left unmatched. Per the germline V gene, CDR1 is MNHNS and CDR2 is SASEGT. This CDR3 has 16 amino acids. The CDR3 loop is CASSADRGWFAQPQHF. Here the CDR3 DNA reads TGTGCCAGCAGTGCGGACAGGGGTTGGTTCGCCCAGCCCCAGCATTTT.

The J gene is TRBJ2-3, the V gene TRBV19; TRBD1 might be the D (5 bases). The V gene's germline CDR1 is LNHDA and CDR2 SQIVND (reference sequence). The V end lost 6 bases, the J end lost 1 base, and 20 bases lay between the germline ends. The CDR3 is made up of 17 amino acids. CDR3 amino acids: CASSDSMGLGGTDTQYF. In DNA, the CDR3 is TGTGCCAGTAGCGACTCTATGGGGCTAGGGGGCACAGATACGCAGTATTTT.

The V call is TRBV6-6, the J call TRBJ1-2; perhaps TRBD1 as D (5 bases). The CDR3 sequence is 13 residues long. Germline assignment: CDR1 MNHNY and CDR2 SVGAGI (reference sequence). Between the trimmed V and J ends, which lost 6 bases and 4 bases, there was a span of 12 bases. The CDR3 region is CASSPGSSYGYTF. The CDR3 coding sequence is TGTGCCAGCAGCCCAGGGTCTAGCTATGGCTACACCTTC.

The J gene is TRBJ2-2, the V gene TRBV7-3; 11 bases agree with TRBD1. Germline-derived CDR1 and CDR2 are SGHTA and FQGTGA. The CDR3 runs to 16 residues. The V segment lost 2 bases and the J segment 2 bases; nucleotides outside the gene matches: 1. The CDR3 here is CASSLGTGGNTGELFF. CDR3 DNA sequence: TGTGCCAGCAGCTTAGGGACAGGGGGAAACACCGGGGAGCTGTTTTTT.

The V gene is TRBV6-1, the J gene TRBJ1-1, with 9 nucleotides matching TRBD1. J was trimmed by 11 bases and V by 3 bases; bases with no gene match: 19. The V gene's germline CDR1 is MNHNS and CDR2 SASEGT. This CDR3 spans 17 amino acids. CDR3 loop: CASSDKPSGTGSPIAFF. CDR3 DNA sequence: TGTGCCAGCAGTGACAAACCTTCCGGGACAGGGTCCCCGATCGCTTTCTTT.

The chain uses TRBV9 and TRBJ1-2; D is possibly TRBD1 (6 bases). This CDR3 spans 16 amino acids. V was clipped by 4 bases and J by 4 bases, with 20 bases between them. Germline values: CDR1 SGDLS, CDR2 YYNGEE. As DNA, the CDR3 is TGTGCCAGCAGCAACCGGGACATCGCGTATCCCTATGGCTACACCTTC. This gives the protein CASSNRDIAYPYGYTF.

A remark on this clone: The same CDR3 can be traced to other DNA sequences in this sample. The chain is built from TRBV10-2 and TRBJ2-7; TRBD2 might be the D (6 bases). Germline CDR1 is WSHSY and CDR2 is SAAADI. Trimming shortened V by 3 bases and J by 1 base, and 7 bases separated the two germline ends. The CDR3 contains 13 residues. CDR3 in amino acids: CASSDRGSYEQYF. CDR3 DNA: TGCGCCAGCAGTGACCGGGGGTCCTACGAGCAGTACTTC.